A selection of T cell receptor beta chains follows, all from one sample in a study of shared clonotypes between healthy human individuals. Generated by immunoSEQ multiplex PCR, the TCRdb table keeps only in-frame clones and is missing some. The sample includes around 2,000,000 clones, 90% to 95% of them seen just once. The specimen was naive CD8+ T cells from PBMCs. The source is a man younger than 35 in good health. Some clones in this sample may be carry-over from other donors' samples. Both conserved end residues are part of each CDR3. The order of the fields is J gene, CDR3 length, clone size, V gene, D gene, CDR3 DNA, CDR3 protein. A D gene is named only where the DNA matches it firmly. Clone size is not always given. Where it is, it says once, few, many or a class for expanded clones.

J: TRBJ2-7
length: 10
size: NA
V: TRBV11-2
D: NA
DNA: TGTGCCAGCAGCTTAGTCGGACAGTACTTC
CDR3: CASSLVGQYF

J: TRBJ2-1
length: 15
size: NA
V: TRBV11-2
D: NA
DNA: TGTGCCAGCAGCCCCGGGGTTAGCTCCTACAATGAGCAGTTCTTC
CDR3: CASSPGVSSYNEQFF

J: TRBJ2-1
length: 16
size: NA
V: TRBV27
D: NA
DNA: TGTGCCAGCAGTTTTCTTCACACGAGCTCCTACAATGAGCAGTTCTTC
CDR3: CASSFLHTSSYNEQFF

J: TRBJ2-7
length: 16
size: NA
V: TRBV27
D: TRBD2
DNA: TGTGCCAGCAGACTCACAGCGGGAGGAAAATATTACGAGCAGTACTTC
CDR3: CASRLTAGGKYYEQYF

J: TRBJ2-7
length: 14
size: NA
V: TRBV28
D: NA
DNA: TGTGCCAGCAGTTTTGGAGGGGAGTCCTACGAGCAGTACTTC
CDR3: CASSFGGESYEQYF

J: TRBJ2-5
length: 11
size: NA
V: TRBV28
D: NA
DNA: TGTGCCAGCAGTCGAGCGGAGACCCAGTACTTC
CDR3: CASSRAETQYF

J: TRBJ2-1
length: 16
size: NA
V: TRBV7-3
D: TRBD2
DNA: TGTGCCAGCAGCAAGCGACTAGCGGGAGTCTCAGATGAGCAGTTCTTC
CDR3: CASSKRLAGVSDEQFF

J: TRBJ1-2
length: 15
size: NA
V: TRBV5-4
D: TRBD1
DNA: TGTGCCAGCAGCTCTCGGGACAGGCGTACTTATGGCTACACCTTC
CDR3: CASSSRDRRTYGYTF

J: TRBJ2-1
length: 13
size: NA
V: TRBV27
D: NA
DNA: TGTGCCAGCAGTTTTGGCTTATACAATGAGCAGTTCTTC
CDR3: CASSFGLYNEQFF

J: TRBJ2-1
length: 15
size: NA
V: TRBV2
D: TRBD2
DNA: TGTGCCAGCAGTCCGACTAGCGGGACCTACAATGAGCAGTTCTTC
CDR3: CASSPTSGTYNEQFF

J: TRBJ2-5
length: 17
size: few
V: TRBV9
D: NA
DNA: TGTGCCAGCAGCCAAGGGTCCCGGGCCTGGTACCAAGAGACCCAGTACTTC
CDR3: CASSQGSRAWYQETQYF

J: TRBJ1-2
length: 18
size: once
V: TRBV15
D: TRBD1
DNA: TGTGCCACCAGCAGAGACCGATCTCTTAGGACAGGCGGCGATGGCTACACCTTC
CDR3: CATSRDRSLRTGGDGYTF

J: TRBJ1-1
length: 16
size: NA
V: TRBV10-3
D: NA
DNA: TGTGCCATCAGGGCCGGGGGGCGGATCATGAACACTGAAGCTTTCTTT
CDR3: CAIRAGGRIMNTEAFF

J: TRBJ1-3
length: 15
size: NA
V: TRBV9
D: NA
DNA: TGTGCCAGCAGCGAGGGAGGTTCAACTGGAAACACCATATATTTT
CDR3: CASSEGGSTGNTIYF

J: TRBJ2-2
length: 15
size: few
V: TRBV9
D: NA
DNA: TGTGCCAGCAGCGTTGGCAGGGCGAACACCGGGGAGCTGTTTTTT
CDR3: CASSVGRANTGELFF

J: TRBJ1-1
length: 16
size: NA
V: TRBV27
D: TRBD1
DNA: TGTGCCAGCAGTTTATTATGGGACAGGGCGGAGACTGAAGCTTTCTTT
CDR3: CASSLLWDRAETEAFF

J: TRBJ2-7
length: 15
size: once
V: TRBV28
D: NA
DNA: TGTGCCAGCACTTTGGATAGTTCCGTGTCCTACGAGCAGTACTTC
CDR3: CASTLDSSVSYEQYF

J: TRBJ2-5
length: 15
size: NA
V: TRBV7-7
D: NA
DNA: TGTGCCAGCAGCTCTAGCGTACGATCCCAAGAGACCCAGTACTTC
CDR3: CASSSSVRSQETQYF

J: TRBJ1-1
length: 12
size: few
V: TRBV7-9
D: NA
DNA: TGTGCCAGCAGCTTTTCGGGAGCTGAAGCTTTCTTT
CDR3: CASSFSGAEAFF

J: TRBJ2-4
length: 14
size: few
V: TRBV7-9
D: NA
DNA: TGTGCCAGCAGCATTGACAGTGTCAAAAACATTCAGTACTTC
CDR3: CASSIDSVKNIQYF

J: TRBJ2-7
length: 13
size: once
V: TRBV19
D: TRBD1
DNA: TGTGCCAGTAGTATTCGGGACAGATACGAGCAGTACTTC
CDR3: CASSIRDRYEQYF

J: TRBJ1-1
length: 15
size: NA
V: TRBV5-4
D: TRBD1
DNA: TGTGCCAGCAGGGATCCCGGGACAGGGGAAGGGAAGGCTTTCTTT
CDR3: CASRDPGTGEGKAFF

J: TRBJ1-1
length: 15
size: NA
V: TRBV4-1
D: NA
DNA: TGCGCCAGCAGCCCACGGGACCAGCCGAACACTGAAGCTTTCTTT
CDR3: CASSPRDQPNTEAFF

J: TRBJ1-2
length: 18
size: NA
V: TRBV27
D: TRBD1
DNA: TGTGCCAGCAGTTTATCGGGCCCTTCCGGGACAGGGTTCGATGGCTACACCTTC
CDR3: CASSLSGPSGTGFDGYTF

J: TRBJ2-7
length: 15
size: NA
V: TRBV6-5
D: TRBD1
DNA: TGTGCCAGCAGCATCCGGGACAGGGGAACCTACGAGCAGTACTTC
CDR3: CASSIRDRGTYEQYF

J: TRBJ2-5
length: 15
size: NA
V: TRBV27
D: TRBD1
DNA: TGTGCCAGCAGTTCCGGGACAGGATGGGGAGAGACCCAGTACTTC
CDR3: CASSSGTGWGETQYF

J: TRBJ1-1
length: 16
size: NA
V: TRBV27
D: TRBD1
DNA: TGTGCCAAACTAAGGGACAGGGCTCGAGGAGGGACTGAAGCTTTCTTT
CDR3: CAKLRDRARGGTEAFF

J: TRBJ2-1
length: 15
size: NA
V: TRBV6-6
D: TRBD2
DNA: TGTGCCAGCAGAATCGGACTAGCGGGCCTCAATGAGCAGTTCTTC
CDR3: CASRIGLAGLNEQFF

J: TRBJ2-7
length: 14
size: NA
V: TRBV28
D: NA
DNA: TGTGCCAGCAGCTTTTACCGGGACGGAGGCGAGCAGTACTTC
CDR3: CASSFYRDGGEQYF

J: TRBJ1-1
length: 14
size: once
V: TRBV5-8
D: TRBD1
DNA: TGTGCCAGCACCGAGGACAGGGAGAACACTGAAGCTTTCTTT
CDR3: CASTEDRENTEAFF

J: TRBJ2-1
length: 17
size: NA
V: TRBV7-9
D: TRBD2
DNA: TGTGCCAGCAGCCACAGCTCTAGCGGGAGCTCCTACAATGAGCAGTTCTTC
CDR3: CASSHSSSGSSYNEQFF

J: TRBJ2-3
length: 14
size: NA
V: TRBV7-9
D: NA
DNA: TGTGCCAGCAGCCAAGGGCAGGGCACAGATACGCAGTATTTT
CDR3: CASSQGQGTDTQYF

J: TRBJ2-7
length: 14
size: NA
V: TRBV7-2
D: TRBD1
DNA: TGTGCCAGCAGCTCGCGGACAGGGTCCTACGAGCAGTACTTC
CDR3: CASSSRTGSYEQYF

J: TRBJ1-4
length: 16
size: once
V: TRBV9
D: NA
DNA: TGTGCCAGCAGCGTAGGAGGGGCAGCCGGGAATGAAAAACTGTTTTTT
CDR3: CASSVGGAAGNEKLFF

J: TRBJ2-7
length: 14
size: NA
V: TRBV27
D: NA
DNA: TGTGCCAGCAGTCTTTTGGGCGGTCCCCTCGAGCAGTACTTC
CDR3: CASSLLGGPLEQYF

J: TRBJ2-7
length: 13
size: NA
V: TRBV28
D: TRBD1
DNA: TGTGCCAGCTGTTGGGACAGGGGAAGCGAGCAGTACTTC
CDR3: CASCWDRGSEQYF

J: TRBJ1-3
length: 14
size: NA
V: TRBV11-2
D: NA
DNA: TGTGCCAGCAGCATGCGACATTCTGGAAACACCATATATTTT
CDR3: CASSMRHSGNTIYF

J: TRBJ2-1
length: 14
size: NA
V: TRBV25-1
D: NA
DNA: TGTGCCAGCAGTGCTACACGAACCTACAATGAGCAGTTCTTC
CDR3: CASSATRTYNEQFF

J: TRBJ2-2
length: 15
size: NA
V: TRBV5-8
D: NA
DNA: TGTGCCAGCAGCCCGGGGATTCCGGACACCGGGGAGCTGTTTTTT
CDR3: CASSPGIPDTGELFF

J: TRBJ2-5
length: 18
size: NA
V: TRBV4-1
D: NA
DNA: TGCGCCAGCAGCCAAGATACCCCTCCAAGTCTGGGGGAAGAGACCCAGTACTTC
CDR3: CASSQDTPPSLGEETQYF

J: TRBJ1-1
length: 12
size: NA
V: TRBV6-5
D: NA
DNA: TGTGCCAGCAGTTTTGTAGGGGGGGAAGCTTTCTTT
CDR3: CASSFVGGEAFF

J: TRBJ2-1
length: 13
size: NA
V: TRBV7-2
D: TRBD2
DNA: TGTGCCAGCAGCATTAGCGGGATCGATGAGCAGTTCTTC
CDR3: CASSISGIDEQFF

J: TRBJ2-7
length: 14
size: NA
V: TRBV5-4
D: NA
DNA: TGTGCCAGCAGCTTTTTTCAGAAGACCTACGAGCAGTACTTC
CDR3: CASSFFQKTYEQYF

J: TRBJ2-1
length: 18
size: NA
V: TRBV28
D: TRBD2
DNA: TGTGCCAGCAGTACGGGGACTAGCGGGAAACTACGTAGAAATGAGCAGTTCTTC
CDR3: CASSTGTSGKLRRNEQFF

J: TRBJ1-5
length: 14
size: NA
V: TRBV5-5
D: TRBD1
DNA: TGTGCCAGCAGCGAGGGACAGGCGCTACAGCCCCAGCATTTT
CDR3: CASSEGQALQPQHF

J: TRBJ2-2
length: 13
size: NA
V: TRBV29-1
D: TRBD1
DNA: TGCAGCGGTCGACAGGGCCTAGGCGGGGAGCTGTTTTTT
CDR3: CSGRQGLGGELFF